This T cell receptor beta chain is from a study of blood T cell repertoires in COVID-19. Original methodology: Amplification with reference gene primers provided the estimates of nucleated cell counts. The protocol was immunoSEQ multiplex PCR, while the TCRdb copy is restricted to in-frame clones and leaves out a portion. V, J and clone size derive from that table, while D and trimming were established from the DNA sequence. The sample consists of some 700,000 clones, 75% to 90% of them appearing once. This clone was observed a single time. Germline CDR1 reads MNHEY; CDR2 reads SVGAGI. The junction had 7 bases not matched to a gene; V was cut back by 1 base and J by 8 bases. This CDR3 is built from 14 residues.

The receptor's source is a woman under 30 with acute or convalescent COVID-19. Sequencing was carried out using peripheral blood. This rearrangement joins TRBV6-5 to TRBJ1-1, with 7 bases that match TRBD1. The CDR3 DNA follows: TGTGCCAGCAGTTACTACGGACAGGAGGAGGAAGCTTTCTTT. This codes for CASSYYGQEEEAFF.